These 21 T cell receptor beta chains originate from one sample sequenced in a study of shared clonotypes between healthy human individuals. Generated by immunoSEQ multiplex PCR, the TCRdb table keeps only in-frame clones and is missing some. The sample includes some 2,400,000 clones, around 95% of them seen just once. The sequencing input was naive CD4+ T cells sorted from blood. Subset of the sample: CD45RA+ positively selected. The receptors here all came from a man aged 18 to 35 in good health.

The chain recombines TRBV29-1 with TRBJ2-4; TRBD2 agrees at 14 bases. The germline V gene has CDR1 SQVTM and CDR2 ANQGSEA. V lost 5 bases to trimming and J lost 6 bases; unmatched junction nucleotides: 6. The CDR3 contains 15 residues. The CDR3 sequence is CSVRLAGGPPNIQYF. Written as DNA, the CDR3 is TGCAGCGTTCGACTAGCGGGAGGGCCTCCAAACATTCAGTACTTC. Supplemented by reference TRBV29-1 and TRBJ2-4, the full variable domain reads SAVISQKPSRDICQRGTSLTIQCQVDSQVTMMFWYRQQPGQSLTLIATANQGSEATYESGFVIDKFPISRPNLTFSTLTVSNMSPEDSSIYLCSVRLAGGPPNIQYFGAGTRLSVL.

The chain combines TRBV6-6 with TRBJ2-4; D unclear. V dropped 5 bases and J dropped 4 bases, with 6 bases sitting between them. The CDR3 has 12 residues. The germline V gene has CDR1 MNHNY and CDR2 SVGAGI (reference sequence). The CDR3 coding sequence is TGTGCCAGCAGTGAGACAAAAAACATTCAGTACTTC. Translating it yields CASSETKNIQYF.

This clone appeared once. The gene calls are TRBV5-1 and TRBJ2-5; 8 nucleotides line up with TRBD2. V gave up 4 bases and J gave up 3 bases; unmatched junction bases: 8. Looked up from germline, CDR1 is SGHRS and CDR2 is YFSETQ. The CDR3 totals 15 residues. The CDR3 loop is CASSPDGSGEETQYF. CDR3 DNA: TGCGCCAGCAGCCCCGATGGTAGCGGGGAAGAGACCCAGTACTTC.

V usage is TRBV10-2 and J usage is TRBJ1-5; D gene uncertain. Germline CDR1 WSHSY, CDR2 SAAADI. CDR3 length: 13 amino acids. With 11 bases removed from V and 3 bases from J, the gap between germline ends came to 14 bases. The CDR3 DNA follows: TGCGCCTCCACGGGCGGGATCAATCAGCCCCAGCATTTT. This encodes CASTGGINQPQHF.

This rearrangement joins TRBV25-1 to TRBJ2-1; 9 bases fit TRBD2. V gave up 3 bases and J gave up 5 bases; unmatched junction bases: 5. This CDR3 is 15 amino acids long. In germline, CDR1 is MGHDK, CDR2 SYGVNS. CDR3 in DNA: TGTGCCAGCAGTGAGAGGCTAGCGGGACACAATGAGCAGTTCTTC. This gives the protein CASSERLAGHNEQFF.

This clone was seen just once. This chain uses TRBV7-2 with TRBJ2-6; D could derive from TRBD1 or TRBD2 (5 bases each). The CDR3 is 17 amino acids. Looked up from germline, CDR1 is SGHTA and CDR2 is FQGNSA. Trimming left V 7 bases short and J 2 bases short, with 18 bases between. CDR3: CASTFTGTNPGANVLTF. CDR3 DNA sequence: TGTGCCAGCACCTTTACTGGGACCAATCCTGGGGCCAACGTCCTGACTTTC.

This chain connects TRBV4-3 to TRBJ1-1; no reliable D call. Germline CDR1 LGHNA, CDR2 YSLEER. CDR3 length equals 13 residues. The V gene lost 0 bases and the J gene lost 10 bases, with 12 bases spanning the gap. CDR3 DNA: TGCGCCAGCAGCCAAGACATGCTGAGGGTAGCTTTCTTT. It translates to CASSQDMLRVAFF.

The rearrangement links TRBV25-1 to TRBJ2-1, with TRBD2 identical over 11 bases. This CDR3 is 16 amino acids long. Losses at the gene ends were 2 bases for V and 9 bases for J; bases not matched to a gene: 9. Germline V gene sequence: CDR1 MGHDK, CDR2 SYGVNS. The CDR3 protein is CASSEPETSGSSEQFF. The CDR3 DNA is TGTGCCAGCAGTGAACCAGAAACTAGCGGGAGCAGTGAGCAGTTCTTC.

The gene calls are TRBV6-6 and TRBJ2-7, with 10 bases matching TRBD1. Germline values: CDR1 MNHNY, CDR2 SVGAGI (reference sequence). J was trimmed by 7 bases and V by 0 bases; bases with no gene match: 6. The CDR3 contains 15 residues. CDR3 bases: TGTGCCAGCAGTTACTCCGACAGGGGGCCGGGGGAGCAGTACTTC. It translates to CASSYSDRGPGEQYF.

The chain employs TRBV28 and TRBJ1-2; TRBD1 aligns across 9 bases. The junction had 8 bases not matched to a gene; V was cut back by 4 bases and J by 5 bases. The CDR3 covers 15 residues. Germline loops: CDR1 MDHEN, CDR2 SYDVKM. CDR3 protein: CASSSGQGIGYGYTF. The CDR3 region has the DNA TGTGCCAGCAGTTCGGGACAGGGTATCGGATATGGCTACACCTTC.

V gene TRBV7-2 combines with J gene TRBJ1-5; TRBD1 agrees at 7 bases. Germline V lookup: CDR1 SGHTA, CDR2 FQGNSA. This CDR3 is built from 15 residues. Trimming cost V 4 bases and J 4 bases; bases outside gene matches: 7. CDR3 bases: TGTGCCAGCAGCTACGAACAGGGGCCTAATCAGCCCCAGCATTTT. Its translation: CASSYEQGPNQPQHF.

J is TRBJ1-1 and V is TRBV18; D may be TRBD1 (5 bases). CDR3 size: 14 residues. Germline V gives CDR1 KGHSH, CDR2 LQKENI. Trimming pared 6 bases from V and 5 bases from J, leaving 16 bases between. CDR3 sequence: CASSPRVERTEAFF. In DNA form, the CDR3 reads TGTGCCAGCTCCCCCAGGGTCGAGAGGACTGAAGCTTTCTTT. The complete variable domain, with remaining parts taken from reference TRBV18 and TRBJ1-1, reads NAGVMQNPRHLVRRRGQEARLRCSPMKGHSHVYWYRQLPEEGLKFMVYLQKENIIDESGMPKERFSAEFPKEGPSILRIQQVVRGDSAAYFCASSPRVERTEAFFGQGTRLTVV.

The chain couples TRBV10-3 to TRBJ2-1, with D perhaps TRBD1 (6 bases). In germline, CDR1 is ENHRY, CDR2 SYGVKD. Deletions cut 6 bases from V and 7 bases from J, with 19 bases between. The CDR3 extends over 15 amino acids. The DNA for the CDR3 is TGTGCCATCAGCGAAGGGGGAATTCATGGGAATGAGCAGTTCTTC. As protein: CAISEGGIHGNEQFF.

This chain joins TRBV5-1 and TRBJ1-4; D is unresolved. This CDR3 spans 15 amino acids. With 0 bases removed from V and 8 bases from J, the gap between germline ends came to 14 bases. The germline V gene encodes CDR1 SGHRS and CDR2 YFSETQ. CDR3 amino acids: CASSLALAGGEKLFF. The CDR3 DNA reads TGCGCCAGCAGCTTGGCTTTGGCTGGCGGAGAAAAACTGTTTTTT.

The rearrangement joins TRBV30 to TRBJ1-4; 8 bases are shared with TRBD1. Germline trimming cut 6 bases from V and 4 bases from J; bases unmatched to any gene: 1. The CDR3 covers 12 residues. Germline CDR1 GTSNPN, CDR2 SVGIG (reference sequence). The CDR3 loop reads CACGQGNEKLFF. CDR3 DNA: TGTGCCTGTGGACAGGGTAATGAAAAACTGTTTTTT.

The CDR3 reads CSVAGLAKETQYF. The CDR3 DNA sequence: TGCAGCGTTGCGGGGCTAGCGAAAGAGACCCAGTACTTC. This chain connects TRBV29-1 to TRBJ2-5; perhaps TRBD2 as D (6 bases). CDR1 and CDR2 (germline): SQVTM, ANQGSEA. V was shortened by 4 bases and J by 3 bases, with 12 bases between the two germline ends. This CDR3 has 13 amino acids.

This chain links TRBV7-8 with TRBJ2-5; perhaps TRBD2 as D (6 bases). There are 15 residues in the CDR3. The germline V and J ends were trimmed by 5 bases and 2 bases, with 15 bases remaining between them. Looked up from germline, CDR1 is SGHVS and CDR2 is FQNEAQ. CDR3 protein: CASSPGRRGQETQYF. The CDR3 nucleotides are TGTGCCAGCAGCCCTGGACGTCGGGGGCAAGAGACCCAGTACTTC.

This clone appeared once. This rearrangement joins TRBV6-1 to TRBJ1-4; D unclear. Trimming shortened V by 8 bases and J by 5 bases, and 12 bases separated the two germline ends. Germline CDR1 reads MNHNS; CDR2 reads SASEGT. The CDR3 spans 13 residues. CDR3 sequence (DNA): TGTGCCAGCCTCCTCCGCGGGAATGAAAAACTGTTTTTT. Translating it yields CASLLRGNEKLFF.

Only one count was recorded for this clone. The chain combines TRBV6-1 with TRBJ2-1, with 10 bases fitting TRBD1. Per the germline V gene, CDR1 is MNHNS and CDR2 is SASEGT. The CDR3 covers 15 residues. The V segment lost 3 bases and the J segment 5 bases; nucleotides outside the gene matches: 4. The CDR3 sequence is CASSDLGQGNNEQFF. As DNA, the CDR3 is TGTGCCAGCAGTGATTTGGGACAGGGGAACAATGAGCAGTTCTTC.

The chain recombines TRBV5-5 with TRBJ1-1; the D gene is possibly TRBD1 (6 bases). The CDR3 is made up of 14 amino acids. Germline V CDR1 and CDR2: SGHKS, YYEKEE (reference sequence). Trimming took off 5 bases at V and 1 base at J, with 12 bases between the two ends. The CDR3 sequence: CASSPGTKNTEAFF. The CDR3 nucleotides read TGTGCCAGCAGTCCCGGGACAAAGAACACTGAAGCTTTCTTT. The full variable domain, rest sourced from reference TRBV5-5 and TRBJ1-1, is DAGVTQSPTHLIKTRGQQVTLRCSPISGHKSVSWYQQVLGQGPQFIFQYYEKEERGRGNFPDRFSARQFPNYSSELNVNALLLGDSALYLCASSPGTKNTEAFFGQGTRLTVV.

This chain links TRBV19 with TRBJ2-7; D is perhaps TRBD1 or TRBD2 (5 bases each). The CDR3 length is 17 residues. The ends were cut back, 4 bases at V and 3 bases at J, with 22 bases in the middle. Germline assignment: CDR1 LNHDA and CDR2 SQIVND (reference sequence). For the CDR3, the DNA is TGTGCCAGTAGTACCCCCCGACTGGGGGTAAGTGGCTACGAGCAGTACTTC. Its protein is CASSTPRLGVSGYEQYF. Drawing the rest from reference TRBV19 and TRBJ2-7, the complete variable domain is DGGITQSPKYLFRKEGQNVTLSCEQNLNHDAMYWYRQDPGQGLRLIYYSQIVNDFQKGDIAEGYSVSREKKESFPLTVTSAQKNPTAFYLCASSTPRLGVSGYEQYFGPGTRLTVT.